One and the same sample provided the 29 T cell receptor beta chains below, sequenced in a study of monozygotic twins with inflammatory bowel disease. TCRdb reprocessed the 5' RACE reads, keeping one entry per CDR3 protein, no DNA. The sample has around 190,000 distinct CDR3 sequences; the top ten hold roughly 1.7%. Material: blood. The receptors here all came from a human donor with ulcerative colitis or Crohn's disease, or a healthy co-twin of an affected twin (not recorded which).

The chain carries TRBV20-1 and TRBJ1-1; with no DNA, the TCRdb D assignment of TRBD1 cannot be verified. Germline values: CDR1 DFQATT, CDR2 SNEGSKA (reference sequence). The CDR3 runs 14 residues. CDR3 loop: CSARDRMGGTEAFF.

The chain joins TRBV20-1 to TRBJ2-2; TCRdb's assignment of TRBD2 cannot be checked, as there is no DNA. Germline V CDR1 and CDR2: DFQATT, SNEGSKA (reference sequence). The CDR3 has 17 amino acids. CDR3 sequence: CSARGGRGASNTGELFF.

This chain connects TRBV20-1 to TRBJ2-6. CDR3 size: 15 residues. Per germline, CDR1 DFQATT and CDR2 SNEGSKA (reference sequence). CDR3 amino acids: CSAREGNSGANVLTF.

The chain recombines TRBV20-1 with TRBJ2-1; the TCRdb call, TRBD2, lacks DNA for checking. Germline CDR1 reads DFQATT; CDR2 reads SNEGSKA (reference sequence). This CDR3 is 14 amino acids long. CDR3 residues: CSARSSGGYNEQFF.

The chain joins TRBV20-1 to TRBJ1-5; TCRdb's assignment of TRBD1 cannot be checked, as there is no DNA. The CDR3 consists of 14 residues. Germline CDR1 reads DFQATT; CDR2 reads SNEGSKA (reference sequence). CDR3 loop: CSARLGGGNQPQHF.

CDR3 amino acids: CASSATRGAYEKLFF. The chain recombines TRBV12-3 or TRBV12-4 with TRBJ1-4; absent DNA, TCRdb's TRBD1 call cannot be checked. The CDR3 loop spans 15 amino acids.

The V and J genes are TRBV5-1 and TRBJ1-1. CDR1 and CDR2 from the germline V gene are SGHRS and YFSETQ. There are 15 residues in the CDR3. The CDR3 loop reads CASSLGSELNTEAFF.

The chain couples TRBV5-1 to TRBJ2-1; absent DNA, TCRdb's TRBD1 call cannot be checked. CDR1 is SGHRS and CDR2 is YFSETQ in the germline V gene. CDR3 size: 16 residues. The chain's CDR3 is CASRNPYRVRYNEQFF.

The rearrangement links TRBV5-4 to TRBJ2-1. This CDR3 contains 11 residues. CDR1 and CDR2 (germline): SGHNT, YYREEE (reference sequence). CDR3 protein: CASSLADEQFF.

The chain links TRBV6-5 to TRBJ1-2; the TCRdb D gene call, TRBD1, has no DNA to confirm it. The CDR3 runs to 16 residues. Germline V gene data show CDR1 as MNHEY and CDR2 as SVGAGI. The CDR3 loop reads CASSYEGQGANYGYTF.

This chain connects TRBV27 to TRBJ1-2; the D call from TCRdb, TRBD1, cannot be confirmed without DNA. Germline V gene data show CDR1 as MNHEY and CDR2 as SMNVEV (reference sequence). The CDR3 totals 15 residues. CDR3 in amino acids: CASRGDRGQEDGYTF.

The V and J genes are TRBV25-1 and TRBJ2-3; with no DNA, the TCRdb D assignment of TRBD1 cannot be verified. This CDR3 contains 13 residues. Germline V gene lookup returns CDR1 MGHDK and CDR2 SYGVNS. The CDR3 protein is CASSRGGIDTQYF.

The V gene is TRBV20-1, the J gene TRBJ1-4; absent DNA, TCRdb's TRBD1 call cannot be checked. The germline V gene encodes CDR1 DFQATT and CDR2 SNEGSKA (reference sequence). The CDR3 extends over 15 amino acids. The CDR3 region is CSALPAGAIGEKLFF.

This rearrangement joins TRBV3-1 to TRBJ1-1; TCRdb's D call of TRBD1 is untestable without DNA. The CDR3 runs to 14 residues. Germline V gene sequence: CDR1 LGHDT, CDR2 YNNKEL (reference sequence). The CDR3 reads CASSQSDSYTEAFF.

This CDR3 is CATSGTGGIHSSYNEQFF. V usage is TRBV24-1 and J usage is TRBJ2-1; TCRdb returns TRBD1, unconfirmable since there is no DNA. This CDR3 has 18 residues. Looked up from germline, CDR1 is KGHDR and CDR2 is SFDVKD.

The CDR3 reads CSARALAGSTVQFF. The chain uses TRBV20-1 and TRBJ2-1; lacking DNA, the TRBD2 call made by TCRdb goes unchecked. Looked up from germline, CDR1 is DFQATT and CDR2 is SNEGSKA (reference sequence). CDR3 size: 14 residues.

V gene TRBV12-3 or TRBV12-4 combines with J gene TRBJ1-2. The CDR3 length is 14 residues. The chain's CDR3 is CASSFVGKPYGYTF.

CDR3 region: CAISTTSGGRDTQYF. The chain recombines TRBV10-3 with TRBJ2-3; TCRdb returns TRBD2, unconfirmable since there is no DNA. CDR3 size: 15 residues. Germline assignment: CDR1 ENHRY and CDR2 SYGVKD.

CDR3 loop: CASSSGTGVVGELFF. V and J are TRBV7-2 and TRBJ2-2; TCRdb designates TRBD1, a call that cannot be tested without DNA. Germline V gives CDR1 SGHTA, CDR2 FQGNSA. The CDR3 totals 15 residues. The full variable domain, in which reference TRBV7-2 and TRBJ2-2 provide the parts outside the CDR3, is GAGVSQSPSNKVTEKGKDVELRCDPISGHTALYWYRQSLGQGLEFLIYFQGNSAPDKSGLPSDRFSAERTGGSVSTLTIQRTQQEDSAVYLCASSSGTGVVGELFFGEGSRLTVL.

The chain has TRBV10-3 and TRBJ1-6. The CDR3 consists of 17 residues. Germline lookup yields CDR1 ENHRY and CDR2 SYGVKD. The CDR3 sequence is CAISETHSSSYNSPLHF.

The chain is built from TRBV5-1 and TRBJ2-5; TCRdb designates TRBD2, a call that cannot be tested without DNA. CDR1 and CDR2 from the germline V gene are SGHRS and YFSETQ. The CDR3 consists of 14 residues. CDR3 sequence reads: CASSLGGTTKTQYF.

The gene calls are TRBV6-1 and TRBJ1-2; TCRdb designates TRBD1, a call that cannot be tested without DNA. Germline assignment: CDR1 MNHNS and CDR2 SASEGT. The CDR3 loop spans 15 amino acids. The chain's CDR3 is CASRPPGRGDYGYTF.

The gene calls are TRBV12-3 or TRBV12-4 and TRBJ2-2; TCRdb selects TRBD2, and the lack of DNA leaves this call unchecked. This CDR3 contains 18 residues. The CDR3: CASSFLITSGGAAGELFF.

The chain has TRBV5-1 and TRBJ1-1; as DNA is missing, the TRBD1 call by TCRdb cannot be tested. Germline CDR1 SGHRS, CDR2 YFSETQ. This CDR3 has 14 amino acids. The CDR3 sequence is CASSLDGGQFSAFF.

The chain links TRBV5-1 to TRBJ1-4; TCRdb's assignment of TRBD1 cannot be checked, as there is no DNA. The CDR3 has 16 amino acids. The germline V gene has CDR1 SGHRS and CDR2 YFSETQ. This chain's CDR3 is CASSLTQGAFNEKLFF.

This sequence joins TRBV19 and TRBJ2-5. Germline loops: CDR1 LNHDA, CDR2 SQIVND (reference sequence). This CDR3 has 14 amino acids. This CDR3 is CASSIGGYQETQYF.

The chain combines TRBV12-5 with TRBJ2-5; the TCRdb call, TRBD1, lacks DNA for checking. There are 17 residues in the CDR3. The germline CDR1 and CDR2 sequences are LGHNT and FRNRAP. CDR3 residues: CASGFVAGRVPKETQYF.

V is TRBV18 and J is TRBJ1-6; absent DNA, TCRdb's TRBD1 call cannot be checked. The germline V gene encodes CDR1 KGHSH and CDR2 LQKENI. This CDR3 has 15 residues. Here the CDR3 reads CASSIGQFNNSPLHF.

The chain recombines TRBV5-6 with TRBJ1-1; the D call from TCRdb, TRBD1, cannot be confirmed without DNA. Germline V gives CDR1 SGHDT, CDR2 YYEEEE. The CDR3 loop spans 15 amino acids. CDR3 amino acids: CASSYMDRDNTEAFF.